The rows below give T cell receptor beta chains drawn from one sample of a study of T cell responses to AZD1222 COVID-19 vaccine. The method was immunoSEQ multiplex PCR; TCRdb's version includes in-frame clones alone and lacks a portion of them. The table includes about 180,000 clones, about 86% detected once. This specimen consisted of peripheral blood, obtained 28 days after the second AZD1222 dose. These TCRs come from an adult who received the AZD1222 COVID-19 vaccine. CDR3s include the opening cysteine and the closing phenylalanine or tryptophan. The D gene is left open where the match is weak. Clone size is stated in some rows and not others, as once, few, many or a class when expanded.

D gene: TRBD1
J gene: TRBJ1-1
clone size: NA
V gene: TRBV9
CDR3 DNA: TGTGCCAGCAGCGCCGGGACAGGGTATGGTGAAGCTTTCTTT
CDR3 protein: CASSAGTGYGEAFF

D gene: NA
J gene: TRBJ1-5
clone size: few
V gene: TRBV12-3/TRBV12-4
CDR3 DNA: TGTGCCAGCAGTTTTGCGGGCGAGCCCCAGCATTTT
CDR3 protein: CASSFAGEPQHF

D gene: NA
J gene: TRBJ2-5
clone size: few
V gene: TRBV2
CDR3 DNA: TGTGCCAGCAGTGAACAGCGGGTAGGATACCAAGAGACCCAGTACTTC
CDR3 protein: CASSEQRVGYQETQYF

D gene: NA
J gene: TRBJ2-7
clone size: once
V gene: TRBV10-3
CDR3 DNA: TGTGCCATCAGCGCGATCGGCAATAACGAGCAGTACTTC
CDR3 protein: CAISAIGNNEQYF

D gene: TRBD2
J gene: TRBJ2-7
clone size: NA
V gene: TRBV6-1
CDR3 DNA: TGTGCCAGCAGTGAGACGACTAGCGGGGCGTACGAGCAGTACTTC
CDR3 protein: CASSETTSGAYEQYF

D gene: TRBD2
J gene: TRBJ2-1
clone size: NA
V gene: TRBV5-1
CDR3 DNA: TGCGCCAGCAGCTTGGACGGGGGGAATTACAATGAGCAGTTCTTC
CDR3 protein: CASSLDGGNYNEQFF

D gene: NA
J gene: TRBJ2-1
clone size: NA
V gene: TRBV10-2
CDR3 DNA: TGCGCCAGCACTTCCCTCAGGGGTGCCTACAATGAGCAGTTCTTC
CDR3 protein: CASTSLRGAYNEQFF

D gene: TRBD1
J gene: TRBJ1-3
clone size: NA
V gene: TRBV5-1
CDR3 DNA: TGCGCCAGCAGCGGCGGGGACAGGGCTGGAAACACCATATATTTT
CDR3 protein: CASSGGDRAGNTIYF

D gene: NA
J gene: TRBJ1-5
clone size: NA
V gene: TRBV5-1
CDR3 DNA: TGCGCCAGCAGCTTGGACAGTAGCAATCAGCCCCAGCATTTT
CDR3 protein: CASSLDSSNQPQHF

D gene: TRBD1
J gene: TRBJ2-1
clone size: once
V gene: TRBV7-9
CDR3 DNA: TGTGCCAGCAGCCGGGACAGTAGCTCCTACAATGAGCAGTTCTTC
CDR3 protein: CASSRDSSSYNEQFF

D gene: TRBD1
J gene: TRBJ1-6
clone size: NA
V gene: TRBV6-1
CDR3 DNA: TGTGCCAGCAGTGAAGTAGACAGGGGGATTTCACCCCTCCACTTT
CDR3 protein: CASSEVDRGISPLHF

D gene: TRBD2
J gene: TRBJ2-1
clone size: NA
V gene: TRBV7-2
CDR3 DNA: TGTGCCAGCAGCTTAGCGAGACGGGGGGGCTCTCAGTTCTTC
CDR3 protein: CASSLARRGGSQFF

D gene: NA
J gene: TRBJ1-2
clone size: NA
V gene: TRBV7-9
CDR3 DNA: TGTGCCAGCAGCTTAAACCAAGGCGATGGCTACACCTTC
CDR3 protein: CASSLNQGDGYTF

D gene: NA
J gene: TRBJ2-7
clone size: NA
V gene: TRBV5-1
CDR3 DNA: TGCGCCAGCAGCCGGGACACCACCTACGAGCAGTACTTC
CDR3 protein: CASSRDTTYEQYF

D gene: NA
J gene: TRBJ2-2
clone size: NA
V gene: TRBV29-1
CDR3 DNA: TGCAGCGTTGAGAAAGGGTGGACCGGGGAGCTGTTTTTT
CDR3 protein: CSVEKGWTGELFF

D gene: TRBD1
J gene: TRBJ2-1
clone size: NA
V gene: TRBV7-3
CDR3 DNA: TGTGCCAGCAGCACCGAGGACAGGGGTTGGGATGAGCAGTTCTTC
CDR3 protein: CASSTEDRGWDEQFF

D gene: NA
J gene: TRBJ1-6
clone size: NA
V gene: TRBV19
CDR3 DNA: TGTGCCAGTAGTTCAGGGACACAGGGACGTACTAATTCACCCCTCCACTTT
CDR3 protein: CASSSGTQGRTNSPLHF